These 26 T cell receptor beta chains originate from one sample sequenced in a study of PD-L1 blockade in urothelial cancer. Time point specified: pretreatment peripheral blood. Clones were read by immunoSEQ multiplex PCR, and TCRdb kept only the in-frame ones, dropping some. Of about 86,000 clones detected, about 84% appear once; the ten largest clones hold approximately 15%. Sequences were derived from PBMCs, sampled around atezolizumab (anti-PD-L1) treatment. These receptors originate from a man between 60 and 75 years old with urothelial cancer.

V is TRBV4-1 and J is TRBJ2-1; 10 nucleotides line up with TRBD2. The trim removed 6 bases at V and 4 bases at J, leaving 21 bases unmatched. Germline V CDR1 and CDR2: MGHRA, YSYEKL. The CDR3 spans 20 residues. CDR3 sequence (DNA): TGCGCCAGCAGTTATAGGACTAGCGGACTTAAAGGGGCACTGTACAATGAGCAGTTCTTC. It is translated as CASSYRTSGLKGALYNEQFF.

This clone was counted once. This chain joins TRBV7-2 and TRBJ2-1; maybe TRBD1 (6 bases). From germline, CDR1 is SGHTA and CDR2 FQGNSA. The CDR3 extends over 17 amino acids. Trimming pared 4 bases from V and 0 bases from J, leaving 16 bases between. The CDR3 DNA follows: TGTGCCAGCAGCTCGCGACAGGCCGCTTCCTCCTACAATGAGCAGTTCTTC. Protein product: CASSSRQAASSYNEQFF.

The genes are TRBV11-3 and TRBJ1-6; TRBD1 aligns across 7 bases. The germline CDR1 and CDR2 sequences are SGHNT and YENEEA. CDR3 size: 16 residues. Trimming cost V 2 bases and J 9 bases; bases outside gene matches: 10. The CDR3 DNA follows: TGTGCCAGCAGCTTACGGAAAGACAGGGAAACTTCACCCCTCCACTTT. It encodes CASSLRKDRETSPLHF.

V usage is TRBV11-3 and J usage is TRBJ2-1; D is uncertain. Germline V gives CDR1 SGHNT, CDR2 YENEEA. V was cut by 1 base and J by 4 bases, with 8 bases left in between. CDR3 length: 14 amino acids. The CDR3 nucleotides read TGTGCCAGCAGCTTAGCGTCCCTTTACAATGAGCAGTTCTTC. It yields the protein CASSLASLYNEQFF.

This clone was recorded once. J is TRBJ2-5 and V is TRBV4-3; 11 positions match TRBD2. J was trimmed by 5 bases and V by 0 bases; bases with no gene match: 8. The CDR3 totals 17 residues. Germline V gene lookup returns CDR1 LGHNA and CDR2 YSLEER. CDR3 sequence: CASSQDLLAGVGETQYF. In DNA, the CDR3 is TGCGCCAGCAGCCAAGATCTACTAGCGGGAGTAGGGGAGACCCAGTACTTC.

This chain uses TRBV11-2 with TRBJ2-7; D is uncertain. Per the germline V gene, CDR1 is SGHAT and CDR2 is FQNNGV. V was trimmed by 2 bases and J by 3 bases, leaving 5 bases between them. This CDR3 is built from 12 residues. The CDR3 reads CASSLSGYEQYF. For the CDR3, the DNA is TGTGCCAGCAGCTTATCAGGCTACGAGCAGTACTTC.

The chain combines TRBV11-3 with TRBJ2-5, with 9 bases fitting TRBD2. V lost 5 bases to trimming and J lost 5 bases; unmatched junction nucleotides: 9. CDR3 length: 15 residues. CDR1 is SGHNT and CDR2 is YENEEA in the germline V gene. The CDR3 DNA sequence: TGTGCCAGCAGCCAAAGTGGGACTAGCTATGAGACCCAGTACTTC. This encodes CASSQSGTSYETQYF. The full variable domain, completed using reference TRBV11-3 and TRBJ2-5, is EAGVVQSPRYKIIEKKQPVAFWCNPISGHNTLYWYLQNLGQGPELLIRYENEEAVDDSQLPKDRFSAERLKGVDSTLKIQPAELGDSAVYLCASSQSGTSYETQYFGPGTRLLVL.

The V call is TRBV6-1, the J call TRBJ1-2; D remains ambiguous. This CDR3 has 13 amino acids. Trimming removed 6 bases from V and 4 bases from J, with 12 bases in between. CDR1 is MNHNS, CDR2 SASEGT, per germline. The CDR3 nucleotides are TGTGCCAGCAGGGAACGATCCGGCTATGGCTACACCTTC. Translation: CASRERSGYGYTF.

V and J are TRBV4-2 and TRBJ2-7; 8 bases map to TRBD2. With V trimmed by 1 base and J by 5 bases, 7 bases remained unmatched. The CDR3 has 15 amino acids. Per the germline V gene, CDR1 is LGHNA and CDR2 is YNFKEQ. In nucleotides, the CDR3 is TGTGCCAGCAGCCAAGTGACGGGGGGGATCGACGAGCAGTACTTC. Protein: CASSQVTGGIDEQYF.

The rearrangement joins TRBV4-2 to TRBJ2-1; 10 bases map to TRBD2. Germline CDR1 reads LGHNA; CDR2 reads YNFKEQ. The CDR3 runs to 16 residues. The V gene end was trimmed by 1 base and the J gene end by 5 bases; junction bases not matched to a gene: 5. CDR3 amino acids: CASSQVLAGAHNEQFF. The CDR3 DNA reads TGTGCCAGCAGCCAAGTGCTAGCGGGGGCTCACAATGAGCAGTTCTTC.

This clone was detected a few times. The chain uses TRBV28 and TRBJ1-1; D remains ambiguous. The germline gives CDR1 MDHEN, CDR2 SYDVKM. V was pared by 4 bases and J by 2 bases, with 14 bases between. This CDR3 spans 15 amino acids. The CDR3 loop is CASSSARMLNTEAFF. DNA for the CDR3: TGTGCCAGCAGTTCCGCCAGGATGCTAAACACTGAAGCTTTCTTT.

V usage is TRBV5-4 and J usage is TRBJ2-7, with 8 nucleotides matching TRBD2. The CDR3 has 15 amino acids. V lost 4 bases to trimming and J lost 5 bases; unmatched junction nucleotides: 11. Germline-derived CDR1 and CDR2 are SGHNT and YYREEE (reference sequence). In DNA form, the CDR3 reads TGTGCCAGCAGCCCCCGAGTAGCGGGAAAACACGAGCAGTACTTC. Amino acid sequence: CASSPRVAGKHEQYF.

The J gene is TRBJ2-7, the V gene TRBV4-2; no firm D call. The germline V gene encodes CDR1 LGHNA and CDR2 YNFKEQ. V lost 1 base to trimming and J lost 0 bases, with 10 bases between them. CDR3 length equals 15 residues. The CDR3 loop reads CASSQGRVDSYEQYF. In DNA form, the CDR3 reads TGTGCCAGCAGCCAAGGTCGGGTTGACTCCTACGAGCAGTACTTC.

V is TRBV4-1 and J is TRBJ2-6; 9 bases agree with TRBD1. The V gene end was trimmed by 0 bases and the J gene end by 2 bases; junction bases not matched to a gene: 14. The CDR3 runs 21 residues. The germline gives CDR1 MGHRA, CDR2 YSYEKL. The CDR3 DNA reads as TGCGCCAGCAGCCAAGACCCCCCTGGACAGGGGAGCCTAACTGGGGCCAACGTCCTGACTTTC. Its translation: CASSQDPPGQGSLTGANVLTF.

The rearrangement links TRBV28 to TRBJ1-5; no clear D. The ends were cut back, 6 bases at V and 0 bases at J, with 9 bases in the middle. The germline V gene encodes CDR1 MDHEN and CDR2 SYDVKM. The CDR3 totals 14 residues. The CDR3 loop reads CASRPDYSNQPQHF. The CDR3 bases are TGTGCCAGCAGGCCAGACTATAGCAATCAGCCCCAGCATTTT.

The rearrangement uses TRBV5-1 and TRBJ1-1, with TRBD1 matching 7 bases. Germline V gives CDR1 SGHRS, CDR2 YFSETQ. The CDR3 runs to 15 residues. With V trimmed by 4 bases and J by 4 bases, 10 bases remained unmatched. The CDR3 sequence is CASSLVEQGLTEAFF. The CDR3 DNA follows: TGCGCCAGCAGCCTAGTAGAACAGGGGCTCACTGAAGCTTTCTTT.

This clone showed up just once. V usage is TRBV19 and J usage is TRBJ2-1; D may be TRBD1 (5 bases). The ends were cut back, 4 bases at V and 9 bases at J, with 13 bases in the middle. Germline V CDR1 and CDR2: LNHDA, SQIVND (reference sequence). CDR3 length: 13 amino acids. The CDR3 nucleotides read TGTGCCAGTAGTAACCAGGTAGGGGTTGAGCAGTTCTTC. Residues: CASSNQVGVEQFF.

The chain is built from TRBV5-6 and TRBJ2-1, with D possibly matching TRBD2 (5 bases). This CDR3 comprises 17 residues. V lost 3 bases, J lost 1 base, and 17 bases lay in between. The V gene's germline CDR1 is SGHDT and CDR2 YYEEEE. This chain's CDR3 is CASSWGGREISYNEQFF. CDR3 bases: TGTGCCAGCAGCTGGGGTGGACGGGAAATTTCCTACAATGAGCAGTTCTTC.

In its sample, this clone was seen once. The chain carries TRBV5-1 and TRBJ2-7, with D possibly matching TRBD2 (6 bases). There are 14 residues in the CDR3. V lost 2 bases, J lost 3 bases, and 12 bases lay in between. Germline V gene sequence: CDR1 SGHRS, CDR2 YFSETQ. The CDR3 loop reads CASSFDSEGYEQYF. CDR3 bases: TGCGCCAGCAGCTTTGATTCGGAGGGCTACGAGCAGTACTTC.

CDR3 DNA: TGTGCCAGCAGCTCGGTGACAGGGAAGGTTGGTGAGCAGTTCTTC. Protein: CASSSVTGKVGEQFF. This chain joins TRBV11-3 and TRBJ2-1; 7 bases match TRBD1. The germline gives CDR1 SGHNT, CDR2 YENEEA. V was pared by 4 bases and J by 9 bases, with 12 bases of the junction left unmatched. The CDR3 consists of 15 residues.

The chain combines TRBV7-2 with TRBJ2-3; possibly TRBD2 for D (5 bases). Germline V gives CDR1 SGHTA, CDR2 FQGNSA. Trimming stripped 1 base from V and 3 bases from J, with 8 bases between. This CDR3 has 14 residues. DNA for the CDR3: TGTGCCAGCAGCTTAGTGGTAGCGACAGATACGCAGTATTTT. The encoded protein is CASSLVVATDTQYF.

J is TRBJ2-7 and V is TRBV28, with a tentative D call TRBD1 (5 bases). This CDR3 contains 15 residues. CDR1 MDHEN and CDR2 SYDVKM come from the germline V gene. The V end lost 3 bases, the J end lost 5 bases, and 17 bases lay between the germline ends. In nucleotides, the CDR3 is TGTGCCAGCAGTTTTTTCCAGGGCTTTATGGACGAGCAGTACTTC. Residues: CASSFFQGFMDEQYF.

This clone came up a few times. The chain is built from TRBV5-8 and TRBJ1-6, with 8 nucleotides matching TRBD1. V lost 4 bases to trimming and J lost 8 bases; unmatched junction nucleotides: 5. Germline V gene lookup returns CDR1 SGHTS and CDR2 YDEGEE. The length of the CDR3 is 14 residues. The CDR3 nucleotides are TGTGCCAGCAGCACGGGACAGGCGGATTCACCCCTCCACTTT. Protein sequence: CASSTGQADSPLHF.

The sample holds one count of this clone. The CDR3 DNA reads TGTGCCAGCAGCTTAAATTCCCCCGGGGGTGGGAACACCGGGGAGCTGTTTTTT. Its protein product is CASSLNSPGGGNTGELFF. The chain employs TRBV7-3 and TRBJ2-2; possible D gene TRBD2, 6 bases. This CDR3 contains 18 residues. V lost 1 base and J 1 base, leaving 16 bases between the germline ends. Germline V gene lookup returns CDR1 SGHTA and CDR2 FQGTGA.

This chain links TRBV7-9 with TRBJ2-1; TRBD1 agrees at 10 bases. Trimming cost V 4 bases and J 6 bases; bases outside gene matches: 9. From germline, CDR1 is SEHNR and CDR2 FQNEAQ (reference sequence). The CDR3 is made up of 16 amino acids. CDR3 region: CASSYFGTGDINEQFF. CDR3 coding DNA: TGTGCCAGCAGCTATTTCGGGACAGGGGACATCAATGAGCAGTTCTTC.

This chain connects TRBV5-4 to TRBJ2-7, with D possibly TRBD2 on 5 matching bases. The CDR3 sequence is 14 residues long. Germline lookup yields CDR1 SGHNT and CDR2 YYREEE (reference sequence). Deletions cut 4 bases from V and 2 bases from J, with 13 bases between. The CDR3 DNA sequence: TGTGCCAGCAGCGCCCGGACTCGCCCCTACGAGCAGTACTTC. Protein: CASSARTRPYEQYF.